The T cell receptor beta chain under discussion was sequenced for a study of blood T cell repertoires in COVID-19. Study summary: Acute and convalescent COVID-19 specimens originated in the United States, Italy and Spain. In each case, the material was cDNA or gDNA derived from T cells, B-cell-depleted T cells, or PBMCs.

V was pared by 6 bases and J by 9 bases, with 15 bases between. The CDR3 has 13 residues. In the authors' methods: Amplified reference gene primers provided the basis for estimating nucleated cell counts. The repertoire was sequenced with immunoSEQ multiplex PCR; TCRdb's copy has only in-frame clones and lacks some. V, J and clone size were drawn from that table, and D and trimming were deduced from the DNA. The sample lists about 150,000 clones; around four fifths were seen once. The V and J genes are TRBV12-3 or TRBV12-4 and TRBJ2-1; a possible D gene is TRBD1 (6 bases). This sequence was found in a human donor in a cohort sampled during active COVID-19. The specimen sequenced was peripheral blood. CDR3 sequence: CASSGTRDSEQFF. CDR3 sequence (DNA): TGTGCCAGCAGCGGGACAAGAGACAGTGAGCAGTTCTTC.